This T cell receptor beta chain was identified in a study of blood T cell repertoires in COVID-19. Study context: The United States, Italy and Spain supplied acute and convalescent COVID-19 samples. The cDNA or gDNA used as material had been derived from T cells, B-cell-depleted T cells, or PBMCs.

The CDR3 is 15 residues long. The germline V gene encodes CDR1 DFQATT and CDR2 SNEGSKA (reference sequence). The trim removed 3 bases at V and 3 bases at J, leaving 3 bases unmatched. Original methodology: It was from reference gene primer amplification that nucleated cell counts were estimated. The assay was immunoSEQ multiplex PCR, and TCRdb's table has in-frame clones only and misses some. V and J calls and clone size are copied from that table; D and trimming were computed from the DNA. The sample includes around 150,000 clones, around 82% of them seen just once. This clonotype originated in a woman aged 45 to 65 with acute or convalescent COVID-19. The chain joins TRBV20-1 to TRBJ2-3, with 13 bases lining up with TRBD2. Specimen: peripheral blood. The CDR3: CSASTSGGATDTQYF. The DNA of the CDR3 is TGCAGTGCTAGTACTAGCGGGGGGGCTACAGATACGCAGTATTTT.